This T cell receptor beta chain was captured in a study of regulatory T cells in long-lasting Graves disease. Study results and caveats: Patients with persistent disease showed a bias toward TRBV28, TRBJ1-2 and TRBJ2-5.

V was shortened by 1 base and J by 2 bases, with 12 bases between the two germline ends. The CDR3 runs to 16 residues. Germline CDR1 MDHEN, CDR2 SYDVKM. Investigators prepared the TCR beta libraries by applying iRepertoire HTBI primers and Arm-PCR of CDR3 regions. TCRdb analysed the multiplex PCR reads with MiXCR anew, one entry per CDR3 protein. The table shows over 650,000 distinct CDR3 sequences, with around 32% occurring only once. Time point denoted: persistent/refractory GD, antithyroid drugs over 5 years with positive TRAb. PBMCs were the source of the RNA used for TCR sequencing. This clonotype showed up just a few times. The antigen is not known.

This chain uses TRBV28 with TRBJ1-5; D is uncertain. The sequencing here drew on peripheral blood mononuclear cells (PBMCs), taken when the disease was refractory, from a patient treated with antithyroid drugs. This TCR was recovered from a female donor with Graves disease. For the CDR3, the DNA is TGTGCCAGCAGTTTATCGGCGGGGAGCGGCAATCAGCCCCAGCATTTT. This gives the protein CASSLSAGSGNQPQHF.